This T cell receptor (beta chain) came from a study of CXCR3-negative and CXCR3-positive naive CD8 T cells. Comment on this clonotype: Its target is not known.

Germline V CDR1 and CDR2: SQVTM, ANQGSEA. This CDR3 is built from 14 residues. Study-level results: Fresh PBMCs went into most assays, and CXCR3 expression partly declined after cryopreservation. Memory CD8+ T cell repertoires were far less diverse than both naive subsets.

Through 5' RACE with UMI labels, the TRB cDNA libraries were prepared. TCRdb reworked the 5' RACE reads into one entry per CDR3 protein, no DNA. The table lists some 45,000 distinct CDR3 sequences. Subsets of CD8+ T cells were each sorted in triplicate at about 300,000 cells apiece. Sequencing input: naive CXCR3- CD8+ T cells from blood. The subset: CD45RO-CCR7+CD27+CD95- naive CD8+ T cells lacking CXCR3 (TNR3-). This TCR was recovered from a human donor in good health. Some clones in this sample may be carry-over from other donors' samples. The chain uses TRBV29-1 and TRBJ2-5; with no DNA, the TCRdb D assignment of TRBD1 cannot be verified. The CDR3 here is CSARGGGGGETQYF.